This TCR beta chain was found in a study of cytomegalovirus exposure and HLA in healthy donors. The V segment lost 2 bases and the J segment 2 bases; nucleotides outside the gene matches: 6. CDR1 and CDR2 (germline): SGHRS, YFSETQ. This CDR3 is 16 amino acids long. The PCR made use of 60 Vbeta and 13 Jbeta primers. Repertoires were generated with immunoSEQ multiplex PCR, while TCRdb's copy carries only in-frame clones and drops some. The data hold over 90,000 clones, with roughly three quarters observed a single time. The receptor was isolated from a woman aged 60-75 years in good health and CMV-seropositive. The gene calls are TRBV5-1 and TRBJ2-7; 11 nucleotides match TRBD2. Input material: PBMCs. The CDR3 loop is CASSFTTSGDPYEQYF. CDR3 nucleotide sequence: TGCGCCAGCAGCTTTACGACTAGCGGGGATCCCTACGAGCAGTACTTC.